Here is one TCR beta chain with its context. Here immunoSEQ multiplex PCR was the method, and the copy in TCRdb shows in-frame clones only, minus some. Of around 100,000 clones in the sample, around 80% were seen once. These data originate in a study of blood T cell repertoires in COVID-19. Across the study: The origin of the acute and convalescent COVID-19 samples was the United States, Italy and Spain. T cells, B-cell-depleted T cells, or PBMCs provided the cDNA or gDNA that served as material.

The V gene's germline CDR1 is SGHAT and CDR2 FQDESV (reference sequence). Trimming at V came to 5 bases and at J to 5 bases, leaving 6 bases not matched to a gene. The CDR3 covers 13 residues. This receptor was identified in a woman between 65 and 79 years old with acute or convalescent COVID-19. The material sequenced was peripheral blood. The rearrangement uses TRBV11-1 and TRBJ2-7; 7 bases align to TRBD1. CDR3 sequence (DNA): TGTGCCAGCAGCGGGGTCAGGGGGAACGAGCAGTACTTC. Encoded protein: CASSGVRGNEQYF.